The clone carrying this TCR beta chain was observed at least ten times. What it binds is unknown. The data are from a study of T cell repertoires in cytomegalovirus infection. Study-level information: Public TCR beta signatures marked donors with CMV infection and the matching HLA.

The CDR3 runs 14 residues. Unmatched junction bases numbered 8, after V lost 4 bases and J lost 6 bases. Germline CDR1 SEHNR, CDR2 FQNEAQ (reference sequence). Study-wide findings and caveats: The ex vivo response showed dominance by HLA-C-restricted CMV-specific TCR beta clonotypes. Cumulative public TCR beta family frequency identified carriers of CMV plus the relevant HLA.

TCRdb fed the reads into MiXCR, producing one record per CDR3 protein. The sample records roughly 500,000 distinct CDR3 sequences, over 9% being singletons. This clonotype originated in a human donor in good health (CMV status not recorded). Some clones in this sample may be carry-over from other donors' samples. Sequenced input: PBMCs. The V gene is TRBV7-9, the J gene TRBJ2-7; TRBD1 agrees at 8 bases. CDR3 in amino acids: CASSSRDRTTEQYF. The DNA of the CDR3 is TGTGCCAGCAGCTCCCGGGACAGGACCACCGAGCAGTACTTC.